The entry that follows covers one T cell receptor (beta chain) sequence. The data are from a study of blood T cell repertoires in COVID-19. Study at large: The origin of the acute and convalescent COVID-19 samples was the United States, Italy and Spain. Sources were T cells, B-cell-depleted T cells, or PBMCs; the material itself was cDNA or gDNA.

The CDR3 is 13 residues long. Unmatched junction bases numbered 8, after V lost 8 bases and J lost 7 bases. CDR1 SGHAT and CDR2 FQDESV come from the germline V gene (reference sequence). Per the study methods: The authors estimated nucleated cell counts from reference gene primer amplification. Here immunoSEQ multiplex PCR was the method, and the copy in TCRdb shows in-frame clones only, minus some. The V and J calls and clone size were taken over from that table, and D and trimming were inferred from the DNA. The table has tens of thousands of clones, more than 80% seen once; the top ten hold about 4.6%.

The chain employs TRBV11-1 and TRBJ1-5; 7 nucleotides align to TRBD1. Sequences were obtained from peripheral blood. The receptor comes from an elderly man with acute or convalescent COVID-19. The chain's CDR3 is CASGQGGEQPQHF. The DNA of the CDR3 is TGTGCCAGCGGCCAAGGGGGCGAACAGCCCCAGCATTTT.